These T cell receptor beta chains were read from a single sample in a study of shared clonotypes between healthy human individuals. Sequencing used immunoSEQ multiplex PCR; TCRdb keeps in-frame clones, though not all of them. The sample holds approximately 500,000 clones, 90% to 97% seen once. The sequenced material came from naive CD4+ T cells sorted from blood. These receptors were collected from a woman in her thirties in good health. CDR3s include the opening cysteine and the closing phenylalanine or tryptophan. Fields, in order: J gene, clone size, D gene, V gene, CDR3 DNA, CDR3 protein. The D gene is left open where the match is weak. Expanded clones get a size class; other rows say once, few or many, or leave the size out.

>TRBJ2-3|NA|TRBD2|TRBV7-9
TGTGCCAGCAGCCAAACTAGCGTTGGAGATACGCAGTATTTT
CASSQTSVGDTQYF
>TRBJ2-7|once|NA|TRBV5-4
TGTGCCAGCAGTCCCGGGTCGAAACAAACCTACGAGCAGTACTTC
CASSPGSKQTYEQYF
>TRBJ1-1|NA|TRBD1|TRBV6-6
TGTGCCAGCAGAACCTCCGGGACAGCCAACACTGAAGCTTTCTTT
CASRTSGTANTEAFF
>TRBJ2-7|NA|NA|TRBV5-1
TGCGCCAGCAGCTTGGACGGGGGGCCCTACGAGCAGTACTTC
CASSLDGGPYEQYF
>TRBJ2-7|NA|NA|TRBV2
TGTGCCAGCAGGACCGGACTGGCTTTGTCCAACGAGCAGTACTTC
CASRTGLALSNEQYF
>TRBJ2-1|NA|NA|TRBV4-1
TGCGCCAGCAGCCAAGACCGGGGGGCGGGCAACTCCTACAATGAGCAGTTCTTC
CASSQDRGAGNSYNEQFF
>TRBJ2-3|NA|NA|TRBV5-1
TGCGCCAGCAGCCCACTACAAGGAACAGATACGCAGTATTTT
CASSPLQGTDTQYF
>TRBJ2-7|NA|TRBD1|TRBV11-1
TGTGCCAGCAGCGCACAGGGGGCCTACGAGCAGTACTTC
CASSAQGAYEQYF
>TRBJ2-7|once|TRBD1|TRBV5-1
TGCGCCAGCAGCCGGGACAGGGGGGATGGCGAGCAGTACTTC
CASSRDRGDGEQYF
>TRBJ1-2|once|NA|TRBV10-3
TGTGCCACTGGGAGTGTAGAGGCTTATGGCTACACCTTC
CATGSVEAYGYTF
>TRBJ2-4|NA|NA|TRBV28
TGTGCCAGCATAACAGGGTTGGAAAACATTCAGTACTTC
CASITGLENIQYF
>TRBJ1-4|NA|TRBD1|TRBV28
TGTGCCAGCATCCCTGGGGGACAGGGGGGTGAAAAACTGTTTTTT
CASIPGGQGGEKLFF
>TRBJ2-7|NA|NA|TRBV7-9
TGTGCCAGCAGCTTAGTCGGCAGGGGGGCCTACGAGCAGTACTTC
CASSLVGRGAYEQYF
>TRBJ2-7|NA|NA|TRBV5-6
TGTGCCAGCAGCTTGGCGGGCCGGGAGAGCGAGCAGTACTTC
CASSLAGRESEQYF
>TRBJ2-7|NA|TRBD2|TRBV18
TGTGCCAGCTCAATCGGACTAGCGGTGTCCTACGAGCAGTACTTC
CASSIGLAVSYEQYF
>TRBJ2-7|NA|NA|TRBV7-9
TGTGCCAGCAGCCCCGGGGGAGTAATAACCTACGAGCAGTACTTC
CASSPGGVITYEQYF
>TRBJ2-3|NA|NA|TRBV18
TGTGCCAGCTCACCACTTTGGGGGAAGAGCACAGATACGCAGTATTTT
CASSPLWGKSTDTQYF
>TRBJ2-5|NA|TRBD1|TRBV19
TGTGCCAGTAGTATCGGCCCCAACAGGGGAGAGACCCAGTACTTC
CASSIGPNRGETQYF
>TRBJ1-3|NA|NA|TRBV18
TGTGCCAGCTCACCCGACAGGTCTTTTGCGGACACCATATATTTT
CASSPDRSFADTIYF
>TRBJ2-4|once|NA|TRBV7-9
TGTGCCAGCAGCAACCTCGGAAGAGGAGTTGGCGACAAAAACATTCAGTACTTC
CASSNLGRGVGDKNIQYF
>TRBJ1-5|NA|NA|TRBV5-5
TGTGCCAGCAGCTTAGACCCGTTTGGGGCGAGGCAGCCCCAGCATTTT
CASSLDPFGARQPQHF
>TRBJ1-4|NA|TRBD1|TRBV14
TGTGCCAGCAGCCTACGACAGGGCCCTAATGAAAAACTGTTTTTT
CASSLRQGPNEKLFF
>TRBJ1-4|NA|NA|TRBV5-3
TGTGCCAGAAGCTTGAGGGGGGAAGCGAGGGCAACTAATGAAAAACTGTTTTTT
CARSLRGEARATNEKLFF
>TRBJ2-7|once|NA|TRBV28
TGTGCCAGCAGTTCCCCTCCTGGGACATCTCCTCTCGAGCAGTACTTC
CASSSPPGTSPLEQYF
>TRBJ2-5|NA|NA|TRBV29-1
TGCAGCGTTGAAGATAGGGCAGGCAACCAAGAGACCCAGTACTTC
CSVEDRAGNQETQYF
>TRBJ1-1|NA|NA|TRBV2
TGTGCCAGCGCTCCGGAGACAGTCAACACTGAAGCTTTCTTT
CASAPETVNTEAFF
>TRBJ2-1|NA|TRBD2|TRBV19
TGTGCCAGTAGGAGGACTAGCGGGACCCAATACAATGAGCAGTTCTTC
CASRRTSGTQYNEQFF
>TRBJ2-2|NA|NA|TRBV7-2
TGTGCCAGCAATCGGGACTTAACCGGGGAGCTGTTTTTT
CASNRDLTGELFF
>TRBJ1-5|NA|TRBD1|TRBV19
TGTGCCAGTAGTCTAACAGGGGGGCAGCCCCAGCATTTT
CASSLTGGQPQHF
>TRBJ1-1|NA|TRBD1|TRBV18
TGTGCCAGCTCACCGATCCCCGGGACAGGGAAGACTGAAGCTTTCTTT
CASSPIPGTGKTEAFF
>TRBJ2-5|NA|NA|TRBV7-2
TGTGCCAGCAGTCAGAGCGGACATCAAGAGACCCAGTACTTC
CASSQSGHQETQYF
>TRBJ2-3|NA|TRBD1|TRBV10-1
TGCGCCACCCACCCAGGACAGGGTGTAACAGATACGCAGTATTTT
CATHPGQGVTDTQYF
>TRBJ2-5|NA|NA|TRBV7-9
TGTGCCAGCAGCTCCGACCGAAAAGAGACCCAGTACTTC
CASSSDRKETQYF
>TRBJ1-2|NA|NA|TRBV5-5
TGTGCCAGCAGCTTGTGGTCGGGGGGCGTCTATGGCTACACCTTC
CASSLWSGGVYGYTF
>TRBJ1-1|NA|NA|TRBV2
TGTGCCAGCAGTGTCGGCGGGGCCGGCACTGAAGCTTTCTTT
CASSVGGAGTEAFF
>TRBJ1-1|NA|NA|TRBV29-1
TGCAGCGCGGGGGCCCTTGAGACTGAAGCTTTCTTT
CSAGALETEAFF
>TRBJ2-7|NA|NA|TRBV6-4
TGTGCCAGCGTCCGTGGGAGGGGGATTTACGAGCAGTACTTC
CASVRGRGIYEQYF
>TRBJ2-1|NA|NA|TRBV27
TGTGCCAGCAGCGAAAGGGCGGTTCCCCTGGACAATGAGCAGTTCTTC
CASSERAVPLDNEQFF
>TRBJ2-7|NA|TRBD2|TRBV5-1
TGCGCCAGCAGCACGGGACTAGCGGGAGGGTACGAGCAGTACTTC
CASSTGLAGGYEQYF
>TRBJ1-1|NA|TRBD1|TRBV10-3
TGTGCCATCAGCGGACAGGGGAACACTGAAGCTTTCTTT
CAISGQGNTEAFF
>TRBJ2-5|NA|TRBD1|TRBV28
TGTGCCAGCAGTGAGGCGAGGGGGCAAGATAAGACCCAGTACTTC
CASSEARGQDKTQYF
>TRBJ2-7|NA|NA|TRBV6-5
TGTGCCAGCAGTTACCACGCTACCCCCCACGAGCAGTACTTC
CASSYHATPHEQYF
>TRBJ1-5|NA|NA|TRBV19
TGTGCCAGTACAACAGCTCTCAATCAGCCCCAGCATTTT
CASTTALNQPQHF
>TRBJ1-5|NA|NA|TRBV11-2
TGTGCCAGCAGCGTACGCCGGGACAACAATCAGCCCCAGCATTTT
CASSVRRDNNQPQHF
>TRBJ1-1|NA|TRBD1|TRBV4-1
TGCGCCAGCAGCCAACCGAACCCAACTTACAGGGGCATGAACACTGAAGCTTTCTTT
CASSQPNPTYRGMNTEAFF
>TRBJ2-7|NA|TRBD2|TRBV5-4
TGTGCCAGCAGCTTGGAACGGACTAGCGCCACCTACGAGCAGTACTTC
CASSLERTSATYEQYF
>TRBJ1-1|NA|NA|TRBV2
TGTGCCAGCAGTGTCGTACTGGGACTCACTGAAGCTTTCTTT
CASSVVLGLTEAFF
>TRBJ2-1|NA|TRBD1|TRBV5-8
TGTGCCAGCAGCTTGAACAGGGGCCGAACCTACAATGAGCAGTTCTTC
CASSLNRGRTYNEQFF
>TRBJ2-2|NA|TRBD2|TRBV9
TGTGCCAGCAGCGTAGGAGGACTAGCGGGAGGGCCGAGCGGGGAGCTGTTTTTT
CASSVGGLAGGPSGELFF
>TRBJ2-7|NA|TRBD1|TRBV10-3
TGTGCCATCACCCGGGACAGGGACCCCTACGAGCAGTACTTC
CAITRDRDPYEQYF
>TRBJ2-7|NA|TRBD2|TRBV9
TGTGCCAGCAGCGCCCTACGGACTAGCGGGTACTACGAGCAGTACTTC
CASSALRTSGYYEQYF
>TRBJ1-5|NA|NA|TRBV28
TGTGCCAGCAGTTGGGGGGGGTCAGGCTATAGCAATCAGCCCCAGCATTTT
CASSWGGSGYSNQPQHF
>TRBJ1-2|NA|NA|TRBV18
TGTGCCAGCTCACCTACCGGGGAAACCGCTAACTATGGCTACACCTTC
CASSPTGETANYGYTF
>TRBJ2-2|NA|NA|TRBV7-8
TGTGCCAGCCCAGACTACAGGGAGGCGAACACCGGGGAGCTGTTTTTT
CASPDYREANTGELFF
>TRBJ1-3|NA|NA|TRBV28
TGTGCCAGCAGTCTCGGGGGGCGGCCCGGAAACACCATATATTTT
CASSLGGRPGNTIYF
>TRBJ2-3|NA|TRBD2|TRBV28
TGTGCCAGCAGTCCTACTAGCGGGAGGCCCGATACGCAGTATTTT
CASSPTSGRPDTQYF